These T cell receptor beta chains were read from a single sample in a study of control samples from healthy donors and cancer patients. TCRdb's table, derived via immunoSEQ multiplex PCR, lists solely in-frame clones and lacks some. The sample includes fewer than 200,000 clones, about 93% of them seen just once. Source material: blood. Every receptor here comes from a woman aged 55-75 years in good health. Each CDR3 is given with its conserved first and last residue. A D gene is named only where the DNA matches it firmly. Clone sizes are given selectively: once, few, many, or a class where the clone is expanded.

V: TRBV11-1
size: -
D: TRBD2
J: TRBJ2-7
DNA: TGTGCCAGCAGCTGGTCGCAGGCGGGGGGGCCGCGCGAGCAGTACTTC
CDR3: CASSWSQAGGPREQYF

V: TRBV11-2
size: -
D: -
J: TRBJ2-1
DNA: TGTGCCAGCAGGGGGGGGGCAGGTGAGCAGTTCTTC
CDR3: CASRGGAGEQFF

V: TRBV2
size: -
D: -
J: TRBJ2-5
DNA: TGTGCCAGCAGTGAAGCACAGGCCCCCCAAGAGACCCAGTACTTC
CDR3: CASSEAQAPQETQYF

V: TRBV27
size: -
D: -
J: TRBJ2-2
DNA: TGTGCCAGCAGTTTTCTAGCGCAAGGCACCGGGGAGCTGTTTTTT
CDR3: CASSFLAQGTGELFF

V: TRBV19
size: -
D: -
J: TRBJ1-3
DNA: TGTGCCAGTAGTATCGGTACTGGCTCTGGAAACACCATATATTTT
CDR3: CASSIGTGSGNTIYF

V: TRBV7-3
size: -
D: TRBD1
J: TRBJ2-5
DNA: TGTGCCAGCAGCTTAACGGGACAGGGTTGGGAGACCCAGTACTTC
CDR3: CASSLTGQGWETQYF

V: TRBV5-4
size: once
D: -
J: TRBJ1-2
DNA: TGTGCCAGCAGCTTGGGGGGGCGGGTTTATGGCTACACCTTC
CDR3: CASSLGGRVYGYTF

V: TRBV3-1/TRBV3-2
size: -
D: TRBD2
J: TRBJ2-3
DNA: TGTGCCAGCAGCCAAGACAGCGGGGGAGCAGATACGCAGTATTTT
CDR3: CASSQDSGGADTQYF

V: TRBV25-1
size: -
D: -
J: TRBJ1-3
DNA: TGTGCCAGCAGCATCGGAAACACCATATATTTT
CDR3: CASSIGNTIYF

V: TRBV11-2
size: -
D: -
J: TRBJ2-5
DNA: TGTGCCAGCAGCTTATCAGGGTTTATGGAGACCCAGTACTTC
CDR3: CASSLSGFMETQYF

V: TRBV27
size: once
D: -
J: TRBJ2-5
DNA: TGTGCCAGCAGTTTACTCGACAGTCAAGAGACCCAGTACTTC
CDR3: CASSLLDSQETQYF

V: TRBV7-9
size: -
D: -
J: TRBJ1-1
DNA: TGTGCCAGCAGCTTAGCGATGGAGGGGAACACTGAAGCTTTCTTT
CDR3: CASSLAMEGNTEAFF

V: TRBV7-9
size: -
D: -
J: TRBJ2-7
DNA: TGTGCCAGCAGCCTAGTGTCCGACTACGAGCTGTACTTC
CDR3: CASSLVSDYELYF

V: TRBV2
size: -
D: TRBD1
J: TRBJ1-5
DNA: TGTGCCAGCAGTGAAGGGGACAGCGGGAATCAGCCCCAGCATTTT
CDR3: CASSEGDSGNQPQHF

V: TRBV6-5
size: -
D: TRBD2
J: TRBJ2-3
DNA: TGTGCCAGCAGTTACATCCCGGGACTAGCACTTAATACGCAGTATTTT
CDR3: CASSYIPGLALNTQYF

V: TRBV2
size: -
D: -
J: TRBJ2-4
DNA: TGTGCCAGCAGTGAAGATAGACAGCCTAACATTCAGTACTTC
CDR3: CASSEDRQPNIQYF

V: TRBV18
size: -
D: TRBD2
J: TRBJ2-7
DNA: TGTGCCAGCTCACTCCGGACTAGTTCCGTTTTCGACGAGCAGTACTTC
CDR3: CASSLRTSSVFDEQYF

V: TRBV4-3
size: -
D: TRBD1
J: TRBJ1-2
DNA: TGCGCCAGCAGCCAAGGACAGGGGGTCGGTGGCTACACCTTC
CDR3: CASSQGQGVGGYTF

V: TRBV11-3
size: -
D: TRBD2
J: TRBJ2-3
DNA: TGTGCCAGCAGTCAGGGGCAGCGGGGGGGCACGAATACGCAGTATTTT
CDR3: CASSQGQRGGTNTQYF

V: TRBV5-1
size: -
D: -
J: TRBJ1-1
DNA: TGCGCCAGCAGCGCGCTCACGAACACTGAAGCTTTCTTT
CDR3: CASSALTNTEAFF

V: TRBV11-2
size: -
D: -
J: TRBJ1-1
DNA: TGTGCCAGCAGCTTAGATGCAAGTGAAGCTTTCTTT
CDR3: CASSLDASEAFF

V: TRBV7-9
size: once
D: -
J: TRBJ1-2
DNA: TGTGCCAGCAGCTTAGTACTGAGTACAGTTAACTATGGCTACACCTTC
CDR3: CASSLVLSTVNYGYTF

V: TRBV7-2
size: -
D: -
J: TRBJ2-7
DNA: TGTGCCAGCAGCTTAGAAGGTGGCATCTCCTACGAGCAGTACTTC
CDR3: CASSLEGGISYEQYF

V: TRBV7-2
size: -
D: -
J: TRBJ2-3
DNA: TGTGCCAGCAGCTCACAAGCGGGCCGCACAGATACGCAGTATTTT
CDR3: CASSSQAGRTDTQYF

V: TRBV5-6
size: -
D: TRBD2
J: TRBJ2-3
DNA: TGTGCCAGCAGCTTTACGAGACTAGCGCAAGATACGCAGTATTTT
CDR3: CASSFTRLAQDTQYF

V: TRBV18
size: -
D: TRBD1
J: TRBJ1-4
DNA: TGTGCCAGCTCACCTGGACAGGCCCAAAATGAAAAACTGTTTTTT
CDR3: CASSPGQAQNEKLFF

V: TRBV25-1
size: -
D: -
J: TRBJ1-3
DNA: TGTGCCAGCGCTACAGTCTCTGGAAACACCATATATTTT
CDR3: CASATVSGNTIYF